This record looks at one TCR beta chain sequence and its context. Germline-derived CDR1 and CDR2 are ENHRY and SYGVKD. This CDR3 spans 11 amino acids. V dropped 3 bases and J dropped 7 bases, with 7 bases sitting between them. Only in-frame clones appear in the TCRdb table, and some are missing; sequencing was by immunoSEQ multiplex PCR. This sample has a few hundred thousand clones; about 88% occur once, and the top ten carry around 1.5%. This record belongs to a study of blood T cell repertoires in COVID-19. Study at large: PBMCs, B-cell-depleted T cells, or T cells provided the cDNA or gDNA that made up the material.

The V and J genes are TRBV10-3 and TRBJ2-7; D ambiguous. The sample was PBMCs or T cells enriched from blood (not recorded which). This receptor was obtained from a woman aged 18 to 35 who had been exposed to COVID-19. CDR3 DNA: TGTGCCATCAGTGATGTGAGGGAGCAGTACTTC. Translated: CAISDVREQYF.